Following are 5 T cell receptor beta chains from one sample sequenced in a study of blood T cell repertoires in COVID-19. TCRdb keeps only in-frame clones here, not all; method: immunoSEQ multiplex PCR. The sample carries 300,000 to 400,000 clones, around 85% recorded once. The sample was PBMCs or T cells enriched from blood (not recorded which). The receptors come from a woman aged 25 to 45 who had been exposed to COVID-19.

The chain employs TRBV4-3 and TRBJ1-3, with 9 bases fitting TRBD1. CDR3 length equals 16 residues. From germline, CDR1 is LGHNA and CDR2 YSLEER. V lost 4 bases to trimming and J lost 8 bases; unmatched junction nucleotides: 12. For the CDR3, the DNA is TGCGCCAGCAGCCGATACTTGGGACAGGGCGGAGACACCATATATTTT. Amino acids: CASSRYLGQGGDTIYF.

The gene calls are TRBV5-6 and TRBJ2-1; D may be TRBD2 (5 bases). This CDR3 spans 15 amino acids. CDR1 and CDR2 (germline): SGHDT, YYEEEE. V was shortened by 4 bases and J by 7 bases, with 18 bases between the two germline ends. CDR3: CASSPPAEGWNEQFF. The CDR3 nucleotides read TGTGCCAGCAGCCCCCCGGCTGAGGGTTGGAATGAGCAGTTCTTC.

This clone was counted between two and nine times. This chain joins TRBV18 and TRBJ2-1, with 10 bases that match TRBD1. The germline V gene has CDR1 KGHSH and CDR2 LQKENI. The length of the CDR3 is 17 residues. The V and J ends lost 2 bases and 7 bases, in that order; junction bases with no gene match: 11. CDR3 region: CASSPFGPGQGTNEQFF. CDR3 nucleotide sequence: TGTGCCAGCTCACCATTCGGGCCGGGACAGGGGACAAATGAGCAGTTCTTC.

The chain is built from TRBV6-1 and TRBJ1-1, with no clear D. This CDR3 has 13 residues. Trimming stripped 3 bases from V and 4 bases from J, with 9 bases between. Per the germline V gene, CDR1 is MNHNS and CDR2 is SASEGT. Here the CDR3 reads CASSEREATEAFF. CDR3 bases: TGTGCCAGCAGTGAGAGAGAAGCCACTGAAGCTTTCTTT.

V and J are TRBV11-3 and TRBJ2-1, with 10 positions matching TRBD2. This CDR3 region has 14 residues. CDR1 is SGHNT and CDR2 is YENEEA in the germline V gene. J was trimmed by 12 bases and V by 4 bases; bases with no gene match: 9. As DNA, the CDR3 is TGTGCCAGCAGCTCTGGCAGCGGGGGGGCAGGGCAGTTCTTC. Translating it yields CASSSGSGGAGQFF.